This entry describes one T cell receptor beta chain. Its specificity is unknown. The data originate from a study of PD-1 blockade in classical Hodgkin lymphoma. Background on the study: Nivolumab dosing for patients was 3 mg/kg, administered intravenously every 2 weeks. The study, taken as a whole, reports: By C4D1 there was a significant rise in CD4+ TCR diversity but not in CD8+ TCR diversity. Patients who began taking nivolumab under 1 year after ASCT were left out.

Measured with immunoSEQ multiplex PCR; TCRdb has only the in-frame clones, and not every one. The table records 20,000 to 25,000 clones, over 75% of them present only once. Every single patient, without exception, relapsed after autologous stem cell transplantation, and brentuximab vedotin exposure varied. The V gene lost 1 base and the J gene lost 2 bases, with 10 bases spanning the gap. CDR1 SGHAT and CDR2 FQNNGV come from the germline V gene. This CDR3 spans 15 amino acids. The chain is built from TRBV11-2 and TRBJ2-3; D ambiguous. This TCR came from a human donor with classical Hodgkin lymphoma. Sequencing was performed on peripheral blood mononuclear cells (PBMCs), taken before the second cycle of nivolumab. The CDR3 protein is CASSLGLRITDTQYF. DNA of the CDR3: TGTGCCAGCAGCTTAGGTCTGCGGATCACAGATACGCAGTATTTT.